A single sample is the source of the 3 T cell receptor beta chains below, sequenced in a study of blood T cell repertoires in COVID-19. Some clones are missing from TCRdb's copy, which holds only in-frame ones; the method was immunoSEQ multiplex PCR. The data show 250,000 to 300,000 clones, around four fifths seen once. Material: peripheral blood. The receptors here all came from a man between 60 and 70 years old who had recovered from COVID-19.

The chain carries TRBV5-1 and TRBJ1-6; 7 bases map to TRBD1. CDR1 SGHRS and CDR2 YFSETQ come from the germline V gene. The trim removed 4 bases at V and 10 bases at J, leaving 8 bases unmatched. This CDR3 has 14 amino acids. The CDR3 DNA is TGCGCCAGCAGCCTGGGACAGCAAGGATCACCCCTCCACTTT. It codes for CASSLGQQGSPLHF.

The chain is built from TRBV19 and TRBJ2-5, with D possibly matching TRBD1 (6 bases). This CDR3 contains 14 residues. Looked up from germline, CDR1 is LNHDA and CDR2 is SQIVND (reference sequence). V was clipped by 3 bases and J by 4 bases, with 12 bases between them. CDR3 residues: CASSMGRGRETQYF. The CDR3 DNA sequence: TGTGCCAGTAGTATGGGCAGGGGTCGAGAGACCCAGTACTTC.

V usage is TRBV28 and J usage is TRBJ1-5; TRBD1 aligns across 8 bases. The CDR3 runs 13 residues. CDR1 and CDR2 from the germline V gene are MDHEN and SYDVKM. J was trimmed by 9 bases and V by 6 bases; bases with no gene match: 7. CDR3 nucleotide sequence: TGTGCCAGCAGCCCGACAGGGGCGGGGCCCCAGCATTTT. Amino acids: CASSPTGAGPQHF. The full variable domain, with the rest looked up from reference TRBV28 and TRBJ1-5, is DVKVTQSSRYLVKRTGEKVFLECVQDMDHENMFWYRQDPGLGLRLIYFSYDVKMKEKGDIPEGYSVSREKKERFSLILESASTNQTSMYLCASSPTGAGPQHFGDGTRLSIL.